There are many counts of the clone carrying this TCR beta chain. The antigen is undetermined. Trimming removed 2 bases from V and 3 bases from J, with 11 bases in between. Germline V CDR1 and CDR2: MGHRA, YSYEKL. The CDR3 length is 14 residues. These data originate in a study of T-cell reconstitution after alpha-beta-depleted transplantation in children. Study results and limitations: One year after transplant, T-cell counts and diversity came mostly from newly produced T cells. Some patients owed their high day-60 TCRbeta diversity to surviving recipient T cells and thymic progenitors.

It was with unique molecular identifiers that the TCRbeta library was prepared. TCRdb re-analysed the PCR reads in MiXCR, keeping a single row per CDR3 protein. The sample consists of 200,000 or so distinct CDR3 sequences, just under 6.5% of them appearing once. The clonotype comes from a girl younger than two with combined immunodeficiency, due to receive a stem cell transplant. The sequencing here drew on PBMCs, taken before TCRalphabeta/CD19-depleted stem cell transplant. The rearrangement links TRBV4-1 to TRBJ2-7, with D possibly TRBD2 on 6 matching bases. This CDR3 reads CASSQPGLNYEQYF. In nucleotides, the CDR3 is TGCGCCAGCAGCCAACCGGGACTCAACTACGAGCAGTACTTC.